This TCR beta chain was sequenced in a study of radiotherapy plus CTLA-4 blockade in lung cancer (dated by TCRdb to 2016 to 2019). With respect to the entire study: Objective responses occurred in 15% to 20% of enrolled patients, and 31% achieved disease control. The paper's findings and limits, for the study overall: Early dynamic changes in blood T cell clones, together with increased serum interferon-beta after radiation, were reported as the strongest predictors of response. After treatment with radiotherapy and ipilimumab, TCR clones that came from tumors expanded in the peripheral blood.

The library was obtained by the immunoSEQ multiplex PCR assay. Imported from immuneACCESS, the table was reduced by TCRdb to in-frame sequences with V and J called. These copies leave out some clones; in studies compared against another copy, an unresolved V gene accounts for under half, and the cause of the remainder is not known. The sample table records 40,000 or so clones; 70% to 75% of these occur just once. Jointly, the top ten make up 8.5% to 9% of the sample. Based on the germline V gene (reference sequence), the CDR1 and CDR2 sequences are MNHEY and SMNVEV. The CDR3 runs 16 amino acids, cysteine and phenylalanine included. Just the 48-base CDR3 DNA is kept, in frame starting at base 1. Deletion took 5 bases off V and 0 bases off J, with a span of 13 bases between the germline ends. A remark on this clone: Its target antigen remains unknown. Within one base of it there is no much larger clone, and no base qualities were kept.

Focal radiation therapy combined with CTLA-4 blockade (ipilimumab) was tested in patients with chemo-refractory metastatic non-small-cell lung cancer. The receptor chain draws on TRBV27 and TRBJ2-2; perhaps TRBD1 is the D gene, with 6 bases matching. The origin of this receptor is a human donor with non-small cell lung cancer who had stable disease on radiotherapy plus ipilimumab. The sequenced sample was peripheral blood, obtained from a patient treated with radiotherapy plus ipilimumab. The CDR3: CASSLYGGSNTGELFF. The sequence in DNA is TGTGCCAGCAGTCTGTATGGGGGCTCGAACACCGGGGAGCTGTTTTTT.